The clone carrying this T cell receptor (beta chain) was found a few times. Its antigen is not identified. These data are taken from a study of cytomegalovirus exposure and HLA in healthy donors. Germline V lookup: CDR1 MNHEY, CDR2 SMNVEV (reference sequence). The V and J ends lost 5 bases and 5 bases, in that order; junction bases with no gene match: 4. This CDR3 is built from 15 residues. Study-wide results and limits: Analysis was performed later, and it showed HLA-associated TCR beta chains to be more clonally expanded than equally common others.

PCR amplification relied on 60 Vbeta primers (plus 13 Jbeta primers). Measured with immunoSEQ multiplex PCR; TCRdb has only the in-frame clones, and not every one. The sample contains 110,000 to 150,000 clones, 9.7% of which appear only once. This TCR derives from a man between 45 and 60 years old in good health and CMV-seronegative. The sequencing sample was made of PBMCs. The rearrangement uses TRBV27 and TRBJ2-3, with TRBD2 matching over 13 bases. CDR3 nucleotide sequence: TGTGCCAGCAGTCGGACTAGCGGGGGCAAAGATACGCAGTATTTT. Translated, it gives CASSRTSGGKDTQYF.